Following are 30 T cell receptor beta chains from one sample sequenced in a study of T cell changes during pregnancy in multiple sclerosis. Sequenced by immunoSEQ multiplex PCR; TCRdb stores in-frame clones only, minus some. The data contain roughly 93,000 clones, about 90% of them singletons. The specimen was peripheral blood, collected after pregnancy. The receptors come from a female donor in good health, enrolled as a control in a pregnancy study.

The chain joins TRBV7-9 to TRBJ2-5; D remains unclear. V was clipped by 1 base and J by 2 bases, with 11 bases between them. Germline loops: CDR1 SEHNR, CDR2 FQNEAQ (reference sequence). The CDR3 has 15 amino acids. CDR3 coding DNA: TGTGCCAGCAGCTTAGTAGGCCAGACACAAGAGACCCAGTACTTC. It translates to CASSLVGQTQETQYF. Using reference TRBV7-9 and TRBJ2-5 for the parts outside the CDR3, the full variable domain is DTGVSQNPRHKITKRGQNVTFRCDPISEHNRLYWYRQTLGQGPEFLTYFQNEAQLEKSRLLSDRFSAERPKGSFSTLEIQRTEQGDSAMYLCASSLVGQTQETQYFGPGTRLLVL.

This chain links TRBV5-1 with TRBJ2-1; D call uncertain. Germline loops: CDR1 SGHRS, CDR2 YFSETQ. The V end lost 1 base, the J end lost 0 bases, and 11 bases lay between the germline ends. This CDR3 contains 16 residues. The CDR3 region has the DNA TGCGCCAGCAGCTTGTGGTTGGAGTCCTCCTACAATGAGCAGTTCTTC. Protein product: CASSLWLESSYNEQFF.

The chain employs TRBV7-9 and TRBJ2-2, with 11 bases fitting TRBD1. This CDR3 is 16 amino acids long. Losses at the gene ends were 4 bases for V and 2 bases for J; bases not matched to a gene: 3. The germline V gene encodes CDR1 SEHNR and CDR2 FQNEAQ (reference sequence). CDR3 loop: CASSSDRGRNTGELFF. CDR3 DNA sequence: TGTGCCAGCAGCTCGGACAGGGGGCGCAACACCGGGGAGCTGTTTTTT.

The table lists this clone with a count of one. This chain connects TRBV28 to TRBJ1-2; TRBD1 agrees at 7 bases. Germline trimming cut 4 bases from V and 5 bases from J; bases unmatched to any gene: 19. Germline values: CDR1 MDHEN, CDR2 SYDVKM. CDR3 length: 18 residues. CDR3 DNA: TGTGCCAGCAGTTCCCCTACCTCCATAGGACAGGAGCTATATGGCTACACCTTC. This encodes CASSSPTSIGQELYGYTF.

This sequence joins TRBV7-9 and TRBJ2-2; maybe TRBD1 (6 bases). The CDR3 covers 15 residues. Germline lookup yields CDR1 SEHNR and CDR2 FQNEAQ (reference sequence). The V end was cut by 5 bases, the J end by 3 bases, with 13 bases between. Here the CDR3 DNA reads TGTGCCAGCAGCATCCTACAGGGACACACCGGGGAGCTGTTTTTT. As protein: CASSILQGHTGELFF.

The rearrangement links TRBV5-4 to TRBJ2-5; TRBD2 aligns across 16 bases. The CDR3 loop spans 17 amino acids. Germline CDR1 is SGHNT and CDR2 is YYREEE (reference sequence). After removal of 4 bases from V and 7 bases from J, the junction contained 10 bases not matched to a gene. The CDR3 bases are TGTGCCAGCAGCCCCGGGACTAGCGGGGGGGCCGCGGTGACCCAGTACTTC. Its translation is CASSPGTSGGAAVTQYF.

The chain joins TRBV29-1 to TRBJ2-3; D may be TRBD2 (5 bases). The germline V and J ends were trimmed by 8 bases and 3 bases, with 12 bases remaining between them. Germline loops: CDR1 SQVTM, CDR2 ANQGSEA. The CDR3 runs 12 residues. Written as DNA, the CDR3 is TGCAGCCTACGGGGTCTGACAGATACGCAGTATTTT. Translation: CSLRGLTDTQYF.

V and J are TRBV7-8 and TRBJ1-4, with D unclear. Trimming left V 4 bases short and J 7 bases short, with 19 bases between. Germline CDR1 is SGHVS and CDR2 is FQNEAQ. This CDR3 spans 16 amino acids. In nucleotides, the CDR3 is TGTGCCAGCAGCTCCGCGGTACCCAGTATAGCTGAAAAACTGTTTTTT. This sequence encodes CASSSAVPSIAEKLFF.

The CDR3 DNA reads as TGTGCCAGCAGCCCCTCTAGACAGGGCACCTACGAGCAGTACTTC. Its protein product is CASSPSRQGTYEQYF. The chain is built from TRBV7-2 and TRBJ2-7; 7 nucleotides align to TRBD1. This CDR3 region has 15 residues. The germline V gene has CDR1 SGHTA and CDR2 FQGNSA. V lost 5 bases and J lost 2; bases outside the gene matches: 9.

CDR3 DNA: TGTGCCAGCAGCTCCCGAAGGCGGCTAGCTGGGATGTACCAAGAGACCCAGTACTTC. Translation: CASSSRRRLAGMYQETQYF. This chain joins TRBV11-2 and TRBJ2-5, with D possibly TRBD2 on 5 matching bases. The V gene's germline CDR1 is SGHAT and CDR2 FQNNGV. The CDR3 has 19 amino acids. With 4 bases removed from V and 0 bases from J, the gap between germline ends came to 24 bases.

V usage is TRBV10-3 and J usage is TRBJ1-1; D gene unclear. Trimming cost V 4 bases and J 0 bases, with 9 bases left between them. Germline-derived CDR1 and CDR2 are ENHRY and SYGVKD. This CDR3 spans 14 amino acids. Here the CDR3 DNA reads TGTGCCATCAGTGGAGCAGGATTGAACACTGAAGCTTTCTTT. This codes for CAISGAGLNTEAFF.

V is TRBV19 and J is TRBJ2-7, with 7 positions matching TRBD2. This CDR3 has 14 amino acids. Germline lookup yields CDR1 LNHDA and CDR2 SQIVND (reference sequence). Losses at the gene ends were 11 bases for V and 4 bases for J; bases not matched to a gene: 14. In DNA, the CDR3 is TGTGCCTCCCAGTGGTCCGCTAGCGGTTACGAGCAGTACTTC. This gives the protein CASQWSASGYEQYF.

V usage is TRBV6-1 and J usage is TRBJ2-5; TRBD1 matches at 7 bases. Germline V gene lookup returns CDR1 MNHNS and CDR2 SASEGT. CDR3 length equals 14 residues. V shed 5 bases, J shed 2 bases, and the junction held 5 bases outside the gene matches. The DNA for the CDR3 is TGTGCCAGCAGTCCCCGGGACAGACAAGAGACCCAGTACTTC. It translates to CASSPRDRQETQYF.

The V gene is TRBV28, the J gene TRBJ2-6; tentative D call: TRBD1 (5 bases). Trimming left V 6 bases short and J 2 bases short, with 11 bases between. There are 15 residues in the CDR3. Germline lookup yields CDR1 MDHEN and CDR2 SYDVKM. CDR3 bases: TGTGCCAGCAGCCAGGGTAGCACTGGGGCCAACGTCCTGACTTTC. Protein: CASSQGSTGANVLTF.

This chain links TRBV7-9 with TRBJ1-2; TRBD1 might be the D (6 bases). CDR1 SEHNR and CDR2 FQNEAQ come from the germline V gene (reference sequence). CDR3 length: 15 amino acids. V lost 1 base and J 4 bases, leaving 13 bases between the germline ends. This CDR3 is CASSLVGTRTYGYTF. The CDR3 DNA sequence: TGTGCCAGCAGCTTAGTTGGGACACGAACCTATGGCTACACCTTC.

Written as DNA, the CDR3 is TGTGCCAGCAGTGTAATGCCAGCGGATGGTGGCTACACCTTC. Protein product: CASSVMPADGGYTF. V usage is TRBV2 and J usage is TRBJ1-2; D gene unclear. CDR3 size: 14 residues. In germline, CDR1 is SNHLY, CDR2 FYNNEI. Trimming removed 4 bases at V and 7 bases at J, with 16 bases between. Full variable domain (rest looked up from reference TRBV2 and TRBJ1-2): EPEVTQTPSHQVTQMGQEVILRCVPISNHLYFYWYRQILGQKVEFLVSFYNNEISEKSEIFDDQFSVERPDGSNFTLKIRSTKLEDSAMYFCASSVMPADGGYTFGSGTRLTVV.

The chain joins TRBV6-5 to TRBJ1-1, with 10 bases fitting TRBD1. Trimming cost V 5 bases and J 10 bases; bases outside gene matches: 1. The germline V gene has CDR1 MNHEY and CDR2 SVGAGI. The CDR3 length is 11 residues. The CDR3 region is CASSGDRGAFF. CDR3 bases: TGTGCCAGCAGTGGGGACAGGGGAGCTTTCTTT.

The CDR3 spells CASSWGTGGRYEQYF. CDR3 bases: TGCGCCAGCAGCTGGGGGACAGGGGGCAGGTACGAGCAGTACTTC. The chain couples TRBV5-1 to TRBJ2-7, with 12 bases matching TRBD1. In germline, CDR1 is SGHRS, CDR2 YFSETQ. CDR3 size: 15 residues. V shed 3 bases, J shed 4 bases, and the junction held 5 bases outside the gene matches.

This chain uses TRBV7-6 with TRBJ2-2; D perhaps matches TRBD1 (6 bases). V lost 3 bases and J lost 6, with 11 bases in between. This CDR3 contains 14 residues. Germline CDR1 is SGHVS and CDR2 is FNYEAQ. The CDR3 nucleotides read TGTGCCAGCAGCTTGGACAGAGCCGCCGGGGAGCTGTTTTTT. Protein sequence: CASSLDRAAGELFF.

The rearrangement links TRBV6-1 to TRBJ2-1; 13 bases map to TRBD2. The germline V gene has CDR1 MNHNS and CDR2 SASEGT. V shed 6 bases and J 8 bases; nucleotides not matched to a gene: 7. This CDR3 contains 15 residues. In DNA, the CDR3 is TGTGCCAGCAGCCCACTAGCGGGGGGGCCCGATGAGCAGTTCTTC. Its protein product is CASSPLAGGPDEQFF.

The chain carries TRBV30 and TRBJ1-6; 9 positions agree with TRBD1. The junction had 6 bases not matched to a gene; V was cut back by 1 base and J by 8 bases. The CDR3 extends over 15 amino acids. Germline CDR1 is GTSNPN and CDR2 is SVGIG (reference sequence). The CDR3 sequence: CAWSEGGTGYSPLHF. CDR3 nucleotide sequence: TGTGCCTGGAGTGAAGGGGGGACAGGGTATTCACCCCTCCACTTT.

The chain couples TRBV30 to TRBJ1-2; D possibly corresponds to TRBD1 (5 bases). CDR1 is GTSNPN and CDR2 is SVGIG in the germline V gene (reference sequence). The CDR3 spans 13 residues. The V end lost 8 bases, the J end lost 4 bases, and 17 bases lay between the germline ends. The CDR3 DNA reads TGTGCCCATGGGTGGCGGGGGACCTATGGCTACACCTTC. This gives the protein CAHGWRGTYGYTF.

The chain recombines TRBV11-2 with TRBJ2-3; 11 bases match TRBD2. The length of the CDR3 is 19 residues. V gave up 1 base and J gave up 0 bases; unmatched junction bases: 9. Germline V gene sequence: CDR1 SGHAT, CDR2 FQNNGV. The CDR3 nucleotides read TGTGCCAGCAGCTTAGGGGTAGCGGGGGGGCGATCGAGCACAGATACGCAGTATTTT. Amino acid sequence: CASSLGVAGGRSSTDTQYF.

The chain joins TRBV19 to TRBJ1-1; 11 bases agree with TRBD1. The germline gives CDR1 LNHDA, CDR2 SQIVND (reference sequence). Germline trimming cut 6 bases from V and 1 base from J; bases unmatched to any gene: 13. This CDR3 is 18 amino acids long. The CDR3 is CASSREWDRGVPNTEAFF. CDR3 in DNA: TGTGCCAGTAGCAGAGAATGGGACAGGGGGGTCCCGAACACTGAAGCTTTCTTT.

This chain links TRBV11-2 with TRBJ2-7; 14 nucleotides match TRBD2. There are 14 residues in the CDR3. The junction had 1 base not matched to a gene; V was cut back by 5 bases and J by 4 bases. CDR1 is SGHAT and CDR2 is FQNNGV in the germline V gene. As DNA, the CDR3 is TGTGCCAGCAGCCGGACTAGCGGGGGGTACGAGCAGTACTTC. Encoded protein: CASSRTSGGYEQYF.

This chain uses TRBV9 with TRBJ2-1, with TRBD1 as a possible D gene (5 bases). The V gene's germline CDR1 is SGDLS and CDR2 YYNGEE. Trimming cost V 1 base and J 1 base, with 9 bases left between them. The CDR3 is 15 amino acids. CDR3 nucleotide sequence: TGTGCCAGCAGCGTAAGGGCAGGGTCCTACAATGAGCAGTTCTTC. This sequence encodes CASSVRAGSYNEQFF.

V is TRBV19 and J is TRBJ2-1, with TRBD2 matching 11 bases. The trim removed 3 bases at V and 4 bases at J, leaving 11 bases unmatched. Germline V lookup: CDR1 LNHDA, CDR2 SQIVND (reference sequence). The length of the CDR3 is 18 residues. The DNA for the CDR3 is TGTGCCAGTAGTATTTTGGGACTAGCGGCCTCCAGTTACAATGAGCAGTTCTTC. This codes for CASSILGLAASSYNEQFF. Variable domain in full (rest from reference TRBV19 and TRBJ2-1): DGGITQSPKYLFRKEGQNVTLSCEQNLNHDAMYWYRQDPGQGLRLIYYSQIVNDFQKGDIAEGYSVSREKKESFPLTVTSAQKNPTAFYLCASSILGLAASSYNEQFFGPGTRLTVL.

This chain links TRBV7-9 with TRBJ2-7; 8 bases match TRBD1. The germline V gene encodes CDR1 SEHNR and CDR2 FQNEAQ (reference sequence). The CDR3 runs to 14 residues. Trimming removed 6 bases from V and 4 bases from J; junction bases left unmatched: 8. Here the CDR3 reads CASRPTGGWYEQYF. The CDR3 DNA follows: TGTGCCAGCAGGCCAACAGGGGGTTGGTACGAGCAGTACTTC.

The CDR3 DNA reads TGTGCCAGCAGCCAATTGGGGCCGGGGGGACCCCCTCAGCCCCAGCATTTT. Protein: CASSQLGPGGPPQPQHF. The chain carries TRBV16 and TRBJ1-5, with D possibly matching TRBD1 (5 bases). Germline V CDR1 and CDR2: KGHSY, FQNENV. V lost 1 base, J lost 6 bases, and 19 bases lay in between. This CDR3 has 17 amino acids.

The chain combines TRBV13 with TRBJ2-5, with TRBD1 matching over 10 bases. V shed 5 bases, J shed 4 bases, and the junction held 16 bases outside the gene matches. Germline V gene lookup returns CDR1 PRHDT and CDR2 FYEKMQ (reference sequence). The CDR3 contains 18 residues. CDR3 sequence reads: CASSPTPGQGSVGETQYF. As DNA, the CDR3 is TGTGCCAGCAGCCCCACCCCGGGACAGGGGTCAGTTGGAGAGACCCAGTACTTC. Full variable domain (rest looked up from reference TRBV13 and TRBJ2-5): AAGVIQSPRHLIKEKRETATLKCYPIPRHDTVYWYQQGPGQDPQFLISFYEKMQSDKGSIPDRFSAQQFSDYHSELNMSSLELGDSALYFCASSPTPGQGSVGETQYFGPGTRLLVL.